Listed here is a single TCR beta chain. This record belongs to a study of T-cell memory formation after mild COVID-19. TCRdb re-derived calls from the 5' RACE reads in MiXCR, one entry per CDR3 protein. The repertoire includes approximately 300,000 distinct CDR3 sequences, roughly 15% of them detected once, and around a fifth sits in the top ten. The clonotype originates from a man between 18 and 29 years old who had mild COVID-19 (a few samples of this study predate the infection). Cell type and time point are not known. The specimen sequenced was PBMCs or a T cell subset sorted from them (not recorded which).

CDR3 residues: CSVRTASGSPLHF. CDR3 in DNA: TGCAGCGTGCGAACAGCGTCGGGTTCACCCCTCCACTTT. This rearrangement joins TRBV29-1 to TRBJ1-6; D is undetermined. Germline values: CDR1 SQVTM, CDR2 ANQGSEA. The V end was cut by 6 bases, the J end by 9 bases, with 15 bases between. This CDR3 has 13 residues. The full variable domain, rest sourced from reference TRBV29-1 and TRBJ1-6, is SAVISQKPSRDICQRGTSLTIQCQVDSQVTMMFWYRQQPGQSLTLIATANQGSEATYESGFVIDKFPISRPNLTFSTLTVSNMSPEDSSIYLCSVRTASGSPLHFGNGTRLTVT.